The 25 T cell receptor beta chains in this list originate from one sample, sequenced in a study of shared T cell receptors in the human thymus. Sequencing used immunoSEQ multiplex PCR; TCRdb keeps in-frame clones, though not all of them. The sample gives 450,000 to 650,000 clones, about 84% of which show up once; about 0.013% is in the top ten. These same data were also listed under a study on human thymus T cells.

The sequenced material came from thymocytes. These receptors were taken from a boy in the first two years of life with a congenital heart defect.

The chain carries TRBV10-1 and TRBJ2-7; 9 nucleotides match TRBD1. With V trimmed by 6 bases and J by 2 bases, 8 bases remained unmatched. This CDR3 contains 15 residues. Germline lookup yields CDR1 WNHNN and CDR2 SYGVQD (reference sequence). Here the CDR3 reads CASSHTGQGPYEQYF. The CDR3 region has the DNA TGCGCCAGCAGCCACACCGGACAGGGGCCCTACGAGCAGTACTTC.

This CDR3 is CASSPGTSGEETQYF. The CDR3 coding sequence is TGTGCCAGCAGCCCCGGGACTAGCGGGGAAGAGACCCAGTACTTC. The chain uses TRBV2 and TRBJ2-5, with 13 bases identical to TRBD2. V lost 6 bases to trimming and J lost 3 bases; unmatched junction nucleotides: 4. The CDR3 runs 15 residues. Germline V CDR1 and CDR2: SNHLY, FYNNEI.

To note about this clone: Its ends do not fully match the called genes, so a read error is possible. The chain joins TRBV10-2 to TRBJ1-5; 12 positions match TRBD1. CDR1 is WSHSY, CDR2 SAAADI, per germline. This CDR3 spans 14 amino acids. This CDR3 is CASRGTGGKQPQHF. The DNA of the CDR3 is TGCGCCAGCAGAGGGACAGGGGGCAAACAGCCCCAGCATTTT.

The CDR3 region is CASSLVSMRGVVYEQYF. The CDR3 DNA reads TGTGCCAGCAGCTTAGTCTCAATGCGGGGAGTAGTCTACGAGCAGTACTTC. This chain joins TRBV7-9 and TRBJ2-7; D might be TRBD2 (6 bases). The CDR3 is 17 amino acids. Germline V gives CDR1 SEHNR, CDR2 FQNEAQ (reference sequence). Trimming shortened V by 1 base and J by 3 bases, and 19 bases separated the two germline ends.

This sequence joins TRBV6-1 and TRBJ2-7, with TRBD1 matching over 10 bases. The germline V gene has CDR1 MNHNS and CDR2 SASEGT. V was pared by 9 bases and J by 7 bases, with 3 bases of the junction left unmatched. The CDR3 is 11 residues long. CDR3 bases: TGTGCCAGGGGGGACAGGGGTGAGCAGTACTTC. It is translated as CARGDRGEQYF.

The rearrangement joins TRBV7-9 to TRBJ2-1; TRBD1 aligns across 7 bases. Losses at the gene ends were 5 bases for V and 1 base for J; bases not matched to a gene: 8. From germline, CDR1 is SEHNR and CDR2 FQNEAQ (reference sequence). CDR3 length: 16 residues. CDR3 DNA: TGTGCCAGCAGCATACGGGACAGCTTGTCCTACAATGAGCAGTTCTTC. This translates into CASSIRDSLSYNEQFF.

The J gene is TRBJ2-1, the V gene TRBV27; maybe TRBD2 (5 bases). CDR1 is MNHEY, CDR2 SMNVEV, per germline (reference sequence). CDR3 length: 17 residues. Trimming pared 2 bases from V and 1 base from J, leaving 15 bases between. CDR3 residues: CASSLHQAGLSYNEQFF. The DNA for the CDR3 is TGTGCCAGCAGTTTACATCAGGCGGGCTTATCCTACAATGAGCAGTTCTTC.

V and J are TRBV6-6 and TRBJ2-7; 7 positions match TRBD1. With V trimmed by 2 bases and J by 3 bases, 7 bases remained unmatched. Per germline, CDR1 MNHNY and CDR2 SVGAGI (reference sequence). This CDR3 comprises 15 residues. CDR3 nucleotides: TGTGCCAGCAGTTACGAGGGACAGCGGATCTACGAGCAGTACTTC. Protein sequence: CASSYEGQRIYEQYF.

V gene TRBV28 combines with J gene TRBJ2-3; 11 positions match TRBD2. The CDR3 has 15 residues. V trimming: 6 bases; J trimming: 6 bases; junction bases outside the gene matches: 8. The V gene's germline CDR1 is MDHEN and CDR2 SYDVKM. CDR3 in DNA: TGTGCCAGCAGCCCGAGTCCTAGCGGGAGGGATACGCAGTATTTT. Translating it yields CASSPSPSGRDTQYF.

The J gene is TRBJ1-1, the V gene TRBV27; a weak D match, TRBD1 (6 bases). V was clipped by 6 bases and J by 1 base, with 12 bases between them. There are 14 residues in the CDR3. Germline assignment: CDR1 MNHEY and CDR2 SMNVEV (reference sequence). The CDR3 loop is CASSVGAPNTEAFF. In DNA form, the CDR3 reads TGTGCCAGCAGCGTGGGGGCACCGAACACTGAAGCTTTCTTT.

This clone was recorded only once. The chain combines TRBV9 with TRBJ1-5, with 9 bases fitting TRBD1. Germline V CDR1 and CDR2: SGDLS, YYNGEE. The CDR3 is made up of 18 amino acids. Trimming cost V 0 bases and J 1 base; bases outside gene matches: 8. CDR3 protein: CASSVVALGQGSNQPQHF. The CDR3 bases are TGTGCCAGCAGCGTAGTCGCCTTGGGACAGGGCAGCAATCAGCCCCAGCATTTT.

The chain joins TRBV27 to TRBJ1-1; 8 bases are shared with TRBD1. The CDR3 runs 15 residues. V was clipped by 5 bases and J by 0 bases; unmatched bases: 5. Germline CDR1 MNHEY, CDR2 SMNVEV (reference sequence). CDR3 sequence: CASSTGRGLNTEAFF. CDR3 coding DNA: TGTGCCAGCAGTACCGGCAGGGGGCTGAACACTGAAGCTTTCTTT.

The chain carries TRBV5-6 and TRBJ2-3, with a weak D call TRBD2 (6 bases). Between the trimmed V and J ends, which lost 5 bases and 7 bases, there was a span of 23 bases. There are 16 residues in the CDR3. Germline V gene data show CDR1 as SGHDT and CDR2 as YYEEEE. This CDR3 reads CASRHPRSGPHYTQYF. The CDR3 DNA reads as TGTGCCAGCAGACACCCGAGGAGCGGGCCCCACTATACGCAGTATTTT.

The chain combines TRBV9 with TRBJ2-7; the match to TRBD1 covers 9 bases. Germline V gene sequence: CDR1 SGDLS, CDR2 YYNGEE. V lost 4 bases, J lost 4 bases, and 9 bases stayed unmatched. This CDR3 is built from 15 residues. CDR3 sequence reads: CASSPKTGGGYEQYF. Here the CDR3 DNA reads TGTGCCAGCAGCCCAAAGACAGGGGGAGGATACGAGCAGTACTTC.

The sample holds one count of this clone. The V gene is TRBV27, the J gene TRBJ2-7, with a possible D match to TRBD1 (6 bases). CDR1 is MNHEY and CDR2 is SMNVEV in the germline V gene (reference sequence). Trimming left V 6 bases short and J 1 base short, with 13 bases between. This CDR3 has 14 residues. The chain's CDR3 is CASSTTGPSYEQYF. The DNA for the CDR3 is TGTGCCAGCAGCACGACAGGACCTTCCTACGAGCAGTACTTC.

The chain combines TRBV10-2 with TRBJ2-7; a weak D match, TRBD1 (7 bases). Germline V CDR1 and CDR2: WSHSY, SAAADI. V was shortened by 5 bases and J by 0 bases, with 11 bases between the two germline ends. This CDR3 is built from 14 residues. The CDR3: CASSQGGTSYEQYF. CDR3 in DNA: TGCGCCAGCAGTCAGGGGGGCACCTCCTACGAGCAGTACTTC.

V is TRBV7-2 and J is TRBJ2-7, with 7 positions matching TRBD1. The CDR3 loop spans 16 amino acids. Germline V gene data show CDR1 as SGHTA and CDR2 as FQGNSA. V gave up 5 bases and J gave up 0 bases; unmatched junction bases: 10. CDR3 sequence: CASSKTLGQASYEQYF. The CDR3 nucleotides are TGTGCCAGCAGCAAAACCCTCGGACAGGCCTCCTACGAGCAGTACTTC. Full variable domain (outside the CDR3, taken from reference TRBV7-2 and TRBJ2-7): GAGVSQSPSNKVTEKGKDVELRCDPISGHTALYWYRQSLGQGLEFLIYFQGNSAPDKSGLPSDRFSAERTGGSVSTLTIQRTQQEDSAVYLCASSKTLGQASYEQYFGPGTRLTVT.

The rearrangement links TRBV10-3 to TRBJ2-7; D uncertain. The CDR3 runs to 15 residues. Trimming removed 0 bases from V and 0 bases from J, with 9 bases in between. Germline-derived CDR1 and CDR2 are ENHRY and SYGVKD. CDR3 residues: CAISESQHLSYEQYF. In DNA form, the CDR3 reads TGTGCCATCAGTGAGTCTCAACACCTCTCCTACGAGCAGTACTTC.

The chain carries TRBV29-1 and TRBJ1-4, with 8 bases matching TRBD1. This CDR3 has 12 amino acids. The ends lost 7 bases at V and 11 bases at J; junction bases unmatched: 9. The germline CDR1 and CDR2 sequences are SQVTM and ANQGSEA. CDR3 sequence reads: CSAQLDRAKLFF. The CDR3 nucleotides are TGCAGCGCCCAACTGGACAGGGCCAAACTGTTTTTT.

V and J are TRBV11-3 and TRBJ2-3; no firm D call. Germline V gives CDR1 SGHNT, CDR2 YENEEA. The CDR3 runs to 13 residues. V was trimmed by 4 bases and J by 1 base, leaving 6 bases between them. The CDR3 here is CASSSRGTDTQYF. Here the CDR3 DNA reads TGTGCCAGCAGCTCTCGAGGCACAGATACGCAGTATTTT.

This clone came up a few times. The gene calls are TRBV18 and TRBJ2-1; D is unresolved. Per the germline V gene, CDR1 is KGHSH and CDR2 is LQKENI. V was cut by 6 bases and J by 9 bases, with 18 bases left in between. This CDR3 spans 14 amino acids. The CDR3 here is CASSLPRARSEQFF. In DNA form, the CDR3 reads TGTGCCAGCTCTCTTCCCCGTGCGCGTAGTGAGCAGTTCTTC. The full variable domain, its missing parts supplied by reference TRBV18 and TRBJ2-1, is NAGVMQNPRHLVRRRGQEARLRCSPMKGHSHVYWYRQLPEEGLKFMVYLQKENIIDESGMPKERFSAEFPKEGPSILRIQQVVRGDSAAYFCASSLPRARSEQFFGPGTRLTVL.

This chain connects TRBV4-2 to TRBJ2-5; 9 bases agree with TRBD2. The CDR3 extends over 15 amino acids. The germline CDR1 and CDR2 sequences are LGHNA and YNFKEQ. V dropped 3 bases and J dropped 4; count of bases not matched to a gene: 6. The CDR3 loop reads CASSQAGGPGETQYF. The DNA for the CDR3 is TGTGCCAGCAGCCAGGCGGGAGGGCCTGGAGAGACCCAGTACTTC.

This clone was recorded only once. This chain connects TRBV6-5 to TRBJ2-7; tentative D call: TRBD1 (5 bases). V was clipped by 5 bases and J by 0 bases, with 11 bases between them. Germline V gives CDR1 MNHEY, CDR2 SVGAGI. This CDR3 is 14 amino acids long. CDR3 sequence reads: CASSPPDSSYEQYF. The CDR3 DNA sequence: TGTGCCAGCAGTCCTCCTGACAGCTCCTACGAGCAGTACTTC.

The V and J genes are TRBV13 and TRBJ1-2; D unresolved. Trimming left V 0 bases short and J 1 base short, with 9 bases between. This CDR3 is built from 15 residues. CDR1 is PRHDT and CDR2 is FYEKMQ in the germline V gene (reference sequence). The CDR3, as DNA: TGTGCCAGCAGCTTAGGGCGGCGGAATAACTATGGCTACACCTTC. It codes for CASSLGRRNNYGYTF. Full variable domain (missing parts from reference TRBV13 and TRBJ1-2): AAGVIQSPRHLIKEKRETATLKCYPIPRHDTVYWYQQGPGQDPQFLISFYEKMQSDKGSIPDRFSAQQFSDYHSELNMSSLELGDSALYFCASSLGRRNNYGYTFGSGTRLTVV.

The chain has TRBV15 and TRBJ2-4; 10 bases match TRBD1. V trimming: 3 bases; J trimming: 7 bases; junction bases outside the gene matches: 12. CDR3 size: 17 residues. Looked up from germline, CDR1 is LNHNV and CDR2 is YYDKDF (reference sequence). For the CDR3, the DNA is TGTGCCACCAGCAGCAACCCAGTAGGGACAGGGGCCAACATTCAGTACTTC. Amino acid sequence: CATSSNPVGTGANIQYF.